The present entry profiles one T cell receptor beta chain with its context. Its antigen is not identified. These data belong to a study of blood T cells in healthy people across ages. Study-wide results and limits: Among T cells, TCR beta diversity per million cells dropped roughly linearly as age rose. There were more naive CD4+ cells and higher diversity in long-lived donors than in aged donors.

The CDR3 is made up of 12 amino acids. Germline V lookup: CDR1 GTSNPN, CDR2 SVGIG (reference sequence). The second PCR ran roughly 7 to 11 cycles with a sample-barcoded 5' primer and J-beta primers. Each TCR beta cDNA got a 12-nucleotide random molecular identifier. TCRdb fed the 5' RACE reads into MiXCR, producing one record per CDR3 protein. The sample holds approximately 780,000 distinct CDR3 sequences; 20% to 30% are singletons and the top ten take around 3%. These data also formed part of another study, on T cells of mothers and their children. That work adds: In each mother, TCR beta CDR3 reads exceeded 9.5 million; in each child, they numbered some 3 million.

The specimen sequenced was blood. This receptor was obtained from a boy aged 5-17 years in good health. V is TRBV30 and J is TRBJ2-5, with D unclear. The DNA end is a closer match to TRBJ2-7, so the J assignment may be wrong. CDR3 in DNA: TGTGCCTGGAGGGACCGACTGTACGAGCAGTACTTC. Translating gives CAWRDRLYEQYF.